This T cell receptor (beta chain) came from a study of blood T cell repertoires in COVID-19 (TCRdb year 2020). In the study overall: Collaborator samples came from the United States, Italy and Spain and covered acute and convalescent phases of COVID-19. The material from the prospective study consisted of cDNA or gDNA derived from T cells, B-cell-depleted T cells, or PBMCs. Subjects who had been exposed to COVID-19, were actively infected with it, or had recovered from it provided the deeply sampled blood TCRbeta repertoires that made up the dataset. The repertoires were made available in a free public database intended to serve as a resource for research on the immune response to SARS-CoV-2. Samples were obtained from the ongoing ImmuneRACE study (first 160 participants) and from over a thousand subjects provided by 6 global collaborators. The sample metadata nearly always contained a de-identified subject ID, COVID-19 status, age in years and sex. Where available, HLA class I and class II types were obtained from metadata supplied by the sample provider rather than from assay-based typing. Summary of the overall study and its limitations: The amount of clinical and demographic metadata varied by source and participant and was provided uncurated.

V gives up 1 base and J gives up 5 bases, and the segment between their germline ends measures 12 bases. The CDR3 goes from the cysteine to the phenylalanine over 16 residues. Kept here is only the CDR3 DNA, which spans 48 bases and is read in frame from base 1. Reading the germline V gene gives CDR1 SGHAT and CDR2 FQNNGV. Participants in the prospective study were enrolled through a virtual design, were aged about 18 to 100 years, and lived in fewer than 30 United States geographic areas. Cohort assignment in the prospective study relied on participant-reported clinical history from a screening survey and a study questionnaire. Recovered participants in ImmuneRACE Cohort 3 were defined by two consecutive negative NP/OP PCR tests, clearance by a healthcare professional, or resolution of symptoms. In the prospective study, mobile phlebotomists collected whole blood, serum and a nasopharyngeal or oropharyngeal swab from each participant. Prospective study participants could optionally give additional blood draws and questionnaires over a roughly 2-month period. Blood samples from the prospective study were shipped frozen or at room temperature prior to DNA extraction.

TCRbeta CDR3 regions were amplified from genomic DNA by means of the immunoSEQ Assay, a bias-controlled multiplex PCR. From the authors' description of their analysis: The number of nucleated cells in each sample was estimated from the amplification of reference gene primers within the assay. To quantify the absolute abundance of each unique TCRbeta CDR3 rearrangement, sequence reads were collapsed and filtered. Productive Simpson clonality was computed per sample as the square root of Simpson's diversity index over productive rearrangements. TCRdb provides this immuneACCESS table in a form limited to in-frame rearrangements. Some clones are lacking; in checked studies, under half of them reflect an unresolved V gene, and why the rest are absent is not known. V and J calls and clone size are as listed in that table; D and trimming were resolved from the DNA. This sample lists about 320,000 clones; over 70% were detected once. The top ten clones comprise 5% to 6% of the sample.

Of note for this clone: It has no known antigen specificity. The sample holds no much larger clone one base away, and base qualities are not on file.

This chain joins TRBV11-2 to TRBJ1-6; possibly the D gene is TRBD1, per 5 matching bases. The clonotype comes from a man aged 25 to 40 who had recovered from COVID-19. The sample taken for sequencing was PBMCs or T cells enriched from blood (not recorded which). The CDR3 loop reads CASSLGQGAHNSPLHF. The bases read TGTGCCAGCAGCTTAGGGCAGGGCGCCCATAATTCACCCCTCCACTTT.